This paragraph covers one T cell receptor beta chain sequence. The target antigen is unknown. The data are from a study of cytotoxic CD8 clonotypes in ibrutinib-treated CLL. Study-level results: With treatment, public clonotypes, which were uncommon, either contracted or remained stable. Baseline clonality, above age-matched healthy donor levels, tracked circulating CD8+ T-cell counts.

Produced via immunoSEQ multiplex PCR; TCRdb's table is partial and in-frame only. The data hold roughly 58,000 clones, with 54% observed a single time. Per germline, CDR1 MNHEY and CDR2 SMNVEV (reference sequence). V lost 9 bases and J 6 bases, leaving 24 bases between the germline ends. The CDR3 loop spans 15 amino acids. Here the sequenced sample was PBMCs, taken at disease progression, from a patient treated with ibrutinib. The receptor comes from a human donor with chronic lymphocytic leukemia. J is TRBJ2-7 and V is TRBV27, with unresolved D. The CDR3 sequence is CASQPWAGGHAEQYF. The DNA for the CDR3 is TGTGCCAGTCAACCCTGGGCCGGTGGCCATGCCGAGCAGTACTTC.